This TCR beta chain was sequenced for a study of human T cells and chemical hapten exposure. The wider study: TCR yields per sample varied mostly from small pooled library volume differences. The study's findings and limits: The number of TCRs over 1 in 1000 frequency stayed unchanged after DPC.

The CDR3 runs 15 residues. Germline V gives CDR1 MDHEN, CDR2 SYDVKM. The V and J ends lost 2 bases and 3 bases respectively, with 11 bases between them. Of note for this clonotype: Its matching antigen is unknown.

The time point was: patch test 1, 2 weeks after DPC sensitization. Treatment specified: therapeutic diphenylcyclopropenone sensitization with weekly scalp DPC. The starting material, unfractionated whole blood, was used for total RNA extraction. MiXCR, run by TCRdb on the RACE reads, gives a single entry per CDR3 protein. The table has around 34,000 distinct CDR3 sequences, 5% to 7% seen once. The material was whole blood, obtained in connection with sensitization to the hapten diphenylcyclopropenone (DPC). The chain is built from TRBV28 and TRBJ2-1, with TRBD2 as a possible D gene (6 bases). The clonotype originates from a woman between 25 and 40 years old with alopecia areata. Some clones in this sample may be carry-over from other donors' samples. The CDR3 DNA reads as TGTGCCAGCAGTTTAGCGGGATACAGCTACAATGAGCAGTTCTTC. Its translation is CASSLAGYSYNEQFF.